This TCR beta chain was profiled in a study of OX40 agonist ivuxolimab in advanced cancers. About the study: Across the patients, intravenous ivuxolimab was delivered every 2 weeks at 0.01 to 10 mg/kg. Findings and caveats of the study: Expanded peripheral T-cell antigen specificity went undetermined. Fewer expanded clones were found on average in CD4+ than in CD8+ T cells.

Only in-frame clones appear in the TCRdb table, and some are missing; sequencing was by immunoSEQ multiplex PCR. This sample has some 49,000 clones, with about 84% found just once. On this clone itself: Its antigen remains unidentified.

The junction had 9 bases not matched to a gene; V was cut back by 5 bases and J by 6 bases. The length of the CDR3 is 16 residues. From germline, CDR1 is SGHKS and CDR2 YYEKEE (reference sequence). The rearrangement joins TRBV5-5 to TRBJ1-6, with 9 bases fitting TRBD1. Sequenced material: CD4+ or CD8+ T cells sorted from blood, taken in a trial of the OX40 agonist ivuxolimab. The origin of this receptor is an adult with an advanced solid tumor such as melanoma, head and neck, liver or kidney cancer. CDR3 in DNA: TGTGCCAGCAGTTCCCGGGGGGACAGGGTTAATTCACCCCTCCACTTT. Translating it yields CASSSRGDRVNSPLHF.